This TCR beta chain was recovered during a study of T cell repertoires in cytomegalovirus infection (dated by TCRdb to the late 2010s). Background on the whole study: Peptide stimulations targeted recently identified HLA-C-restricted CMV epitopes, whose presentation resists viral immunomodulation, together with well-studied HLA-B-restricted epitopes. Donor HLA type was relevant to the analysis, because carriage of CMV infection together with the matching HLA type was indicated by public TCR beta signatures.

Study-wide conclusions, independent of this receptor: The ex vivo response was dominated by HLA-C-restricted CMV-specific TCR beta clonotypes, which also provided the single most frequent clonotype in two of eight donors. In both this cohort and an independent cohort of some 370 donors, the cumulative frequency of public TCR beta family members distinguished carriers of CMV infection plus the relevant HLA type.

In light of the paper, this sample's treatment or condition label describes: in vitro stimulation with specific CMV peptide epitopes to enrich CMV-specific T cells. This clonotype was seen a few times. Its binding antigen is unknown. No base-level quality is on record; no much larger clone is a single base apart. TCRdb shows the sequencer as Illumina HiSeq 1500. Starting from the raw public reads, TCRdb applied fastp trimming at Q25, assembled clones with MiXCR and retained in-frame beta chains. Entries are consolidated by CDR3 protein sequence, retaining the most common genes and DNA. This sample lists some 590,000 distinct CDR3 sequences; around two fifths were detected once. In total, the top ten clones hold roughly 50% of the sample. From cysteine to phenylalanine, the CDR3 is 14 amino acids long. Left in the record is the CDR3 DNA by itself, 42 bases read in frame from the first base. Looking up the germline V gene yields CDR1 MNHEY and CDR2 SVGEGT. V has 2 bases trimmed and J has 3 bases trimmed; junction bases matching no gene number 4.

Sequencing used cultured PBMCs, obtained from culture after CMV antigen stimulation. The chain couples TRBV6-2 or TRBV6-3 to TRBJ2-7, and TRBD1 aligns with 7 junction nucleotides. The source of this sequence is a human donor in good health (CMV status not recorded). Some clones in this sample may be carry-over from other donors' samples. The nucleotide sequence is given as TGTGCCAGCAGTTACCAGACAGGGCGCTACGAGCAGTACTTC. This is translated as CASSYQTGRYEQYF.